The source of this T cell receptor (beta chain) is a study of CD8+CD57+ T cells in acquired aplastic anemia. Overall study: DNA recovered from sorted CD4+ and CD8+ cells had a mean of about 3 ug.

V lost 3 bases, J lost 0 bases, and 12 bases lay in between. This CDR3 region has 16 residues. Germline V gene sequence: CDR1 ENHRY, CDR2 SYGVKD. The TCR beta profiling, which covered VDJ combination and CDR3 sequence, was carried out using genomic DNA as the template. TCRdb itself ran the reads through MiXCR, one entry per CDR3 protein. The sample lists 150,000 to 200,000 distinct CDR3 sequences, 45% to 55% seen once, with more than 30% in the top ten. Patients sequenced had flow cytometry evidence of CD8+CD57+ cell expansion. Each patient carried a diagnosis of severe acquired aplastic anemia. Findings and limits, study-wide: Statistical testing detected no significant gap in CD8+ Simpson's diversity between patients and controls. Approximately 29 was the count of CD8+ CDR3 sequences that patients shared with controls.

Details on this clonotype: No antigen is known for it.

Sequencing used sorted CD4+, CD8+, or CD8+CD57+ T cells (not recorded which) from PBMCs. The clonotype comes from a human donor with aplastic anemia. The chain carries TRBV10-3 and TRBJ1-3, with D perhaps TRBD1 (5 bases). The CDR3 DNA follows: TGTGCCATCAGTGATACCGGGGCGAGCTCTGGAAACACCATATATTTT. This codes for CAISDTGASSGNTIYF.